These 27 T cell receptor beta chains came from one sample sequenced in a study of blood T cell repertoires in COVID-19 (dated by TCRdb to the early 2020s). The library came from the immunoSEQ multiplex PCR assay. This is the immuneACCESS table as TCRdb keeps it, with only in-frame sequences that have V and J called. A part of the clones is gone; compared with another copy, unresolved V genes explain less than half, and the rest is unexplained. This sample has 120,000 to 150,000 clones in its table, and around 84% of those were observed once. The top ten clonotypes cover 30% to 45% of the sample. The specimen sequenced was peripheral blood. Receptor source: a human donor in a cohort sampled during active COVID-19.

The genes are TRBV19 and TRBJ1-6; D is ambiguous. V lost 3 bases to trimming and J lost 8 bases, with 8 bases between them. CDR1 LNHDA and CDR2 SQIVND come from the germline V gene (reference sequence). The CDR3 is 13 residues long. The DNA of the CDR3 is TGTGCCAGTAGTATGGCCCCAGATTCACCCCTCCACTTT. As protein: CASSMAPDSPLHF. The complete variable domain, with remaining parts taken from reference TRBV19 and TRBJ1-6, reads DGGITQSPKYLFRKEGQNVTLSCEQNLNHDAMYWYRQDPGQGLRLIYYSQIVNDFQKGDIAEGYSVSREKKESFPLTVTSAQKNPTAFYLCASSMAPDSPLHFGNGTRLTVT.

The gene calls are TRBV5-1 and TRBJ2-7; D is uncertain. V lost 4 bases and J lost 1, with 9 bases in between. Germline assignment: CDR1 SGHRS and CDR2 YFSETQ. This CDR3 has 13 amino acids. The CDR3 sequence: CASSVPGSYEQYF. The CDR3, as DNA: TGCGCCAGCAGCGTCCCAGGTTCCTACGAGCAGTACTTC.

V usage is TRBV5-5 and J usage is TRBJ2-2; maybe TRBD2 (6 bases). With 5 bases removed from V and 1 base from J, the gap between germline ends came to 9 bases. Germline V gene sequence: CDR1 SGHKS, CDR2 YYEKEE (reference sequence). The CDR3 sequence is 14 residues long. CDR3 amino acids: CASRGRGNTGELFF. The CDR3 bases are TGTGCCAGCAGGGGGCGGGGGAACACCGGGGAGCTGTTTTTT.

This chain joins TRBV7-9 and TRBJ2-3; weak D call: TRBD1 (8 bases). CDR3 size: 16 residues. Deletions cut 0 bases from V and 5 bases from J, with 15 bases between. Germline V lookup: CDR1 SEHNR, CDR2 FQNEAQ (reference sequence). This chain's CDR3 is CASSLARTGRGDTQYF. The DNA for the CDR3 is TGTGCCAGCAGCTTAGCACGGACAGGGAGGGGAGATACGCAGTATTTT.

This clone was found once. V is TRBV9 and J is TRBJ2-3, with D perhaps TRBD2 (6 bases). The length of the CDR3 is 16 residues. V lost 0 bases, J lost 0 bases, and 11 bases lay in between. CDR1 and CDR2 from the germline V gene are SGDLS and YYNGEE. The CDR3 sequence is CASSVGGSGSTDTQYF. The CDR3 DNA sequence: TGTGCCAGCAGCGTAGGGGGTAGCGGAAGCACAGATACGCAGTATTTT.

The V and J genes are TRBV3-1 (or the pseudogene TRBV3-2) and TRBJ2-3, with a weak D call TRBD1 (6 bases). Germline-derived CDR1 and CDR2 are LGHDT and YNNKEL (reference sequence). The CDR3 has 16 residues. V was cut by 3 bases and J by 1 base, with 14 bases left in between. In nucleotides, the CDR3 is TGTGCCAGCAGCCAGCTTCAGGGGCTAGGCACAGATACGCAGTATTTT. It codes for CASSQLQGLGTDTQYF.

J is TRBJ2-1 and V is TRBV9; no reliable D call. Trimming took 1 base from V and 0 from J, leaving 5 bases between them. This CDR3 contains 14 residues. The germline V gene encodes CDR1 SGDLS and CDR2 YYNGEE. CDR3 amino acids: CASSVSRSYNEQFF. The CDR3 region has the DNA TGTGCCAGCAGCGTATCCCGCTCCTACAATGAGCAGTTCTTC.

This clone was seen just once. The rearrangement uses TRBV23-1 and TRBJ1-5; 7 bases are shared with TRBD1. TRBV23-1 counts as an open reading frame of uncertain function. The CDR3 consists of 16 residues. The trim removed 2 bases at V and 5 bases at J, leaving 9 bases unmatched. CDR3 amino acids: CASSQRIQGEDQPQHF. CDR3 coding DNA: TGCGCCAGCAGTCAAAGGATCCAGGGGGAGGATCAGCCCCAGCATTTT.

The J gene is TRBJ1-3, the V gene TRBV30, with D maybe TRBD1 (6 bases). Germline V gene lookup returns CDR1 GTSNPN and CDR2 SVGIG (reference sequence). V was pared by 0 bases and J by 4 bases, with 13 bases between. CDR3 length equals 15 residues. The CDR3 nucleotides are TGTGCCTGGAGTGTGGGGGGGGCTGGCGGAAACACCATATATTTT. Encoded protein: CAWSVGGAGGNTIYF. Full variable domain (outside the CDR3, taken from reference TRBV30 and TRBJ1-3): SQTIHQWPATLVQPVGSPLSLECTVEGTSNPNLYWYRQAAGRGLQLLFYSVGIGQISSEVPQNLSASRPQDRQFILSSKKLLLSDSGFYLCAWSVGGAGGNTIYFGEGSWLTVV.

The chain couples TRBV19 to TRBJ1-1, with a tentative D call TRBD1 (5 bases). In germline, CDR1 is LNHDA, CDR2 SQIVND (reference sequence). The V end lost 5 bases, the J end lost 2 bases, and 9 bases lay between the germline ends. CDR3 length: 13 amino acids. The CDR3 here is CASSPQGNTEAFF. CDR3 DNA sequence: TGTGCCAGTAGTCCCCAGGGTAACACTGAAGCTTTCTTT.

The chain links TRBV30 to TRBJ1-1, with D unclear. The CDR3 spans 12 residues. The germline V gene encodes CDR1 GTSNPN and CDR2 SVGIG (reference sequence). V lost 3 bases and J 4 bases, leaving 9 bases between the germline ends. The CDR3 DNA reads TGTGCCTGGAGGGACTCGGGCACTGAAGCTTTCTTT. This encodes CAWRDSGTEAFF.

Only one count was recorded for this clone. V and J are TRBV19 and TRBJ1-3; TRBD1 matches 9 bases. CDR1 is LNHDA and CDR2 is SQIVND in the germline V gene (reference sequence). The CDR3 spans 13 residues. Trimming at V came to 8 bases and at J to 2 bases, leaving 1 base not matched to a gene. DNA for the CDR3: TGTGCCAGTGGGGACAGGGCTGGAAACACCATATATTTT. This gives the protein CASGDRAGNTIYF.

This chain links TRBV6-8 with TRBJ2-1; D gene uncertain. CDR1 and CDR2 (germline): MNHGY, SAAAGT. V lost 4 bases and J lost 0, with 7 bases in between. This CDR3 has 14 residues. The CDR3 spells CASSSESSYNEQFF. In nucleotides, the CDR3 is TGTGCCAGCAGTTCGGAGAGCTCCTACAATGAGCAGTTCTTC.

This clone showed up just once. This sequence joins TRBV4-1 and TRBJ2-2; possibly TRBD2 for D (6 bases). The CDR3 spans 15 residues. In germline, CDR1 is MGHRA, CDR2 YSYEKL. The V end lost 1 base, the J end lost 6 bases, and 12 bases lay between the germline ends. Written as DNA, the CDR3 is TGCGCCAGCAGCCAAGCGCCTCTAGCGCCCGGGGAGCTGTTTTTT. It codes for CASSQAPLAPGELFF.

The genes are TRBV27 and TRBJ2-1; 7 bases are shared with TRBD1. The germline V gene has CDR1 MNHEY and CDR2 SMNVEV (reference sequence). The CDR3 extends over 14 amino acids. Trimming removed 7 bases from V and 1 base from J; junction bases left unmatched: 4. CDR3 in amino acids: CASTRQGSYNEQFF. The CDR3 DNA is TGTGCCAGCACTAGACAGGGTTCCTACAATGAGCAGTTCTTC.

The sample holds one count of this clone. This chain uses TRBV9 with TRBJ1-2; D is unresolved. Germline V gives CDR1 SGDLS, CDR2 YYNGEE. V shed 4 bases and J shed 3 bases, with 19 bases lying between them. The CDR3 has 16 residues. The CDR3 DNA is TGTGCCAGCAGCCCGAGGGTGGTGTGGGGAGACTATGGCTACACCTTC. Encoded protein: CASSPRVVWGDYGYTF.

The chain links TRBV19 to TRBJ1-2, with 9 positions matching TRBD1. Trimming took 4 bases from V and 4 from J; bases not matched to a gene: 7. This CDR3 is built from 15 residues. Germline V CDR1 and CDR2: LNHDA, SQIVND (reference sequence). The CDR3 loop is CASSNYTGGSYGYTF. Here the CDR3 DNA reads TGTGCCAGTAGTAACTACACAGGGGGCTCCTATGGCTACACCTTC.

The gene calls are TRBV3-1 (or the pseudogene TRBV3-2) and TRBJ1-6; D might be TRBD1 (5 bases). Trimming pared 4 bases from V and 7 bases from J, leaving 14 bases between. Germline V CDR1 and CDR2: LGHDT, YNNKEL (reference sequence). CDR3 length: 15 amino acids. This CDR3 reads CASSPSAGQNSPLHF. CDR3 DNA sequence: TGTGCCAGCAGCCCGTCCGCAGGGCAGAATTCACCCCTCCACTTT.

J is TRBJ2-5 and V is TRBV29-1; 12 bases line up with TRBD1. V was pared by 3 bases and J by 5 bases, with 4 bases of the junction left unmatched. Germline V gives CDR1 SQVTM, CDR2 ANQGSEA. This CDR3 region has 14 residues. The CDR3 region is CSVDGTGGRETQYF. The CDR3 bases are TGCAGCGTTGATGGGACAGGGGGCCGGGAGACCCAGTACTTC.

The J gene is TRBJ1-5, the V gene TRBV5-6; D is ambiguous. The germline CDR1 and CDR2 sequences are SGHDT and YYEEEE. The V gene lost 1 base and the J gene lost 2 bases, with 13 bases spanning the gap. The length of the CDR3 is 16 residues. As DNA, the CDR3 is TGTGCCAGCAGCTTGAGCCCGGGAATTGGCAATCAGCCCCAGCATTTT. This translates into CASSLSPGIGNQPQHF. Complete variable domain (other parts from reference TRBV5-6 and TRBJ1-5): DAGVTQSPTHLIKTRGQQVTLRCSPKSGHDTVSWYQQALGQGPQFIFQYYEEEERQRGNFPDRFSGHQFPNYSSELNVNALLLGDSALYLCASSLSPGIGNQPQHFGDGTRLSIL.

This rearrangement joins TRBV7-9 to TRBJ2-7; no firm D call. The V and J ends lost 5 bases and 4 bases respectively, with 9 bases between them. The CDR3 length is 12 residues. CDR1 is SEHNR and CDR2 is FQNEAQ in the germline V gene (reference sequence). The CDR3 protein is CASSKLLYEQYF. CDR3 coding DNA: TGTGCCAGCAGCAAACTGTTATACGAGCAGTACTTC.

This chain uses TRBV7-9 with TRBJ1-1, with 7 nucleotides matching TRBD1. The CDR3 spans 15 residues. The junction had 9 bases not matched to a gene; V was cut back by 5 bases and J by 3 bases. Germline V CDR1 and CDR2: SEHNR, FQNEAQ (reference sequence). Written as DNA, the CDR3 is TGTGCCAGCAGCCCAGGACAGGTGGTCTACACTGAAGCTTTCTTT. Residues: CASSPGQVVYTEAFF.

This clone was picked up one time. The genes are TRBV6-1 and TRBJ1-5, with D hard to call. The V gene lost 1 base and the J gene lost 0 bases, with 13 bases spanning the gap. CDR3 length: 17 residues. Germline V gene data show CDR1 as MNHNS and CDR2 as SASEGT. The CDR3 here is CASSEVLPGYSNQPQHF. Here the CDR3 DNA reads TGTGCCAGCAGTGAAGTGCTTCCGGGGTATAGCAATCAGCCCCAGCATTTT.

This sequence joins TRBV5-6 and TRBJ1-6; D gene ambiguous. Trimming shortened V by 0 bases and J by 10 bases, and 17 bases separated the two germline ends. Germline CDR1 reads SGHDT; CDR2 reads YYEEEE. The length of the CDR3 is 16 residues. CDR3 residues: CASSLVAGTIASPLHF. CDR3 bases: TGTGCCAGCAGCTTGGTTGCCGGTACCATCGCGTCACCCCTCCACTTT.

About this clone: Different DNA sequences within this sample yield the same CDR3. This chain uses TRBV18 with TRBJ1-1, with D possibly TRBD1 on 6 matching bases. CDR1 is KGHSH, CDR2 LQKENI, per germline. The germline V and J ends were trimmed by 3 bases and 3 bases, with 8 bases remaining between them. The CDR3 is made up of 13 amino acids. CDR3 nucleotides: TGTGCCAGCTCACCCAACAGGGACACTGAAGCTTTCTTT. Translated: CASSPNRDTEAFF.

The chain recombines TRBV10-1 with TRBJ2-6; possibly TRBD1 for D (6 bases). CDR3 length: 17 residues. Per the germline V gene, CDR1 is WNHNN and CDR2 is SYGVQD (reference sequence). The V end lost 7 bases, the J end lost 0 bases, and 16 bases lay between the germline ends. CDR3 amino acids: CASTPGHLYSGANVLTF. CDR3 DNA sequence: TGCGCCAGCACCCCGGGACACCTTTACTCTGGGGCCAACGTCCTGACTTTC.

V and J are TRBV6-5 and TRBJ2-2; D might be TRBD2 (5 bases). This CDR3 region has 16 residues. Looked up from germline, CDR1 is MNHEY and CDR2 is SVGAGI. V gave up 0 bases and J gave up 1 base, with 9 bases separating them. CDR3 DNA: TGTGCCAGCAGTTACTCGAACGGGGAGAACACCGGGGAGCTGTTTTTT. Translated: CASSYSNGENTGELFF.